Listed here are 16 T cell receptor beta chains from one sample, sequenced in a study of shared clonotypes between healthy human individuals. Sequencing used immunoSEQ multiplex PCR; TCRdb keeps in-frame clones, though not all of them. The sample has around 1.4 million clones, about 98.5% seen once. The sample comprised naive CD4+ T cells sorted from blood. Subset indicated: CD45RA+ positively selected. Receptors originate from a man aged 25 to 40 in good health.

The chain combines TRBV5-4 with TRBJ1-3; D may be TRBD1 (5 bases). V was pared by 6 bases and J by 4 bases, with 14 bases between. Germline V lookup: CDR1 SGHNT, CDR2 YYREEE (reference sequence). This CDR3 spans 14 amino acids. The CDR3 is CASKDISSGNTIYF. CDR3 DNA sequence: TGTGCCAGCAAGGACATCTCTTCCGGAAACACCATATATTTT.

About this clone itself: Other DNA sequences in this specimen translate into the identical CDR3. The DNA for the CDR3 is TGTGCCAGCAGCTTGGGTGGTAGCGGGGAGACCCAGTACTTC. Translating it yields CASSLGGSGETQYF. The chain is built from TRBV5-6 and TRBJ2-5, with 7 nucleotides matching TRBD2. This CDR3 spans 14 amino acids. Germline V gene sequence: CDR1 SGHDT, CDR2 YYEEEE. Losses at the gene ends were 0 bases for V and 5 bases for J; bases not matched to a gene: 4. Variable domain in full (rest from reference TRBV5-6 and TRBJ2-5): DAGVTQSPTHLIKTRGQQVTLRCSPKSGHDTVSWYQQALGQGPQFIFQYYEEEERQRGNFPDRFSGHQFPNYSSELNVNALLLGDSALYLCASSLGGSGETQYFGPGTRLLVL.

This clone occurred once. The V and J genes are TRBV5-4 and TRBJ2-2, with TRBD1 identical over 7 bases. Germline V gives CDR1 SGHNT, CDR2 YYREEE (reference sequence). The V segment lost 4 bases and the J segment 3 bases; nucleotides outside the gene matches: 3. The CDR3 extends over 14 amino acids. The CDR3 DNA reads TGTGCCAGCAGCCAGGGACAGCACACCGGGGAGCTGTTTTTT. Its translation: CASSQGQHTGELFF.

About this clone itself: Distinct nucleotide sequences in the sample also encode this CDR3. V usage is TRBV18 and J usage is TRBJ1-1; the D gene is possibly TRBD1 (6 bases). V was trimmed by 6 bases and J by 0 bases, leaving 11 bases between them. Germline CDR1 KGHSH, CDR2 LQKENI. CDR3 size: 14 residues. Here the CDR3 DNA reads TGTGCCAGCTCGCGCGGACAGTTGAACACTGAAGCTTTCTTT. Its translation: CASSRGQLNTEAFF.

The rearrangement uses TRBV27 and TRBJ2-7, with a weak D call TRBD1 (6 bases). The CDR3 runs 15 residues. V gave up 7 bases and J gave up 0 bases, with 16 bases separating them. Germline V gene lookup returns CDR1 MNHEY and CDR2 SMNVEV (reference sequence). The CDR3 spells CASTPNRAHSYEQYF. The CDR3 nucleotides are TGTGCCAGCACTCCAAACAGGGCGCACTCCTACGAGCAGTACTTC.

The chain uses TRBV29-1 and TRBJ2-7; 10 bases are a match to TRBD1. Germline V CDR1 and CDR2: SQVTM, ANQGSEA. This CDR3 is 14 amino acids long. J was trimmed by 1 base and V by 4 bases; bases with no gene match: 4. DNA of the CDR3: TGCAGCGTTGTTGACAGGGGGCGATCCTACGAGCAGTACTTC. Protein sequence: CSVVDRGRSYEQYF.

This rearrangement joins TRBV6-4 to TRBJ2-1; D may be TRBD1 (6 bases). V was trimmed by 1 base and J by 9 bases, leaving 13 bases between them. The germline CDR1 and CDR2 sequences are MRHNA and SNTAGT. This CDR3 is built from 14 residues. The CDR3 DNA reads TGTGCCAGCAGTGACTTGGGAAAAGGGGGTGAGCAGTTCTTC. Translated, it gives CASSDLGKGGEQFF.

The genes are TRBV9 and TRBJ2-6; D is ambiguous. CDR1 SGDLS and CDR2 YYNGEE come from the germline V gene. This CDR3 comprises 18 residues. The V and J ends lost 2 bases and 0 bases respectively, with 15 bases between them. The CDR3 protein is CASSVPQILLSGANVLTF. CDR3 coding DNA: TGTGCCAGCAGCGTTCCTCAGATCCTGCTCTCTGGGGCCAACGTCCTGACTTTC.

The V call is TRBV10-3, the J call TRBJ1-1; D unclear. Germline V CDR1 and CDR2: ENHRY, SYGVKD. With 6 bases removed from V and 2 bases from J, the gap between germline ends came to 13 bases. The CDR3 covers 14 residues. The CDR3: CAISSTGVNTEAFF. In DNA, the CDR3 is TGTGCCATCAGCTCTACGGGCGTCAACACTGAAGCTTTCTTT.

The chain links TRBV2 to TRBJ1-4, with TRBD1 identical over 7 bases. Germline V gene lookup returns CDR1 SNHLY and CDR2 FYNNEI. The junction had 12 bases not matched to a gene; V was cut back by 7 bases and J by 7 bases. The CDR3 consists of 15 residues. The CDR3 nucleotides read TGTGCCAGCACCCTGGCAGGGGGGCTCGGTGAAAAACTGTTTTTT. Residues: CASTLAGGLGEKLFF.

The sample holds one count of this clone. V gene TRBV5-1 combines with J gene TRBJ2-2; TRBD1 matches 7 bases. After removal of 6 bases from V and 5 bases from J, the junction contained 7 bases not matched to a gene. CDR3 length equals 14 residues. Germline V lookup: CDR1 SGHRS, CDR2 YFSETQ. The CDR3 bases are TGCGCCAGCACCCTGAACAGGGGAACCGGGGAGCTGTTTTTT. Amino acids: CASTLNRGTGELFF.

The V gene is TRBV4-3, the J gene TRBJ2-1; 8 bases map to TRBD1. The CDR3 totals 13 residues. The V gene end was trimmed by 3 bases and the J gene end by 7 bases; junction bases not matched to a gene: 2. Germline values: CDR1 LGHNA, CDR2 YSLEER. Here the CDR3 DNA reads TGCGCCAGCAGCCAGGGGACAGGTAATGAGCAGTTCTTC. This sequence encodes CASSQGTGNEQFF.

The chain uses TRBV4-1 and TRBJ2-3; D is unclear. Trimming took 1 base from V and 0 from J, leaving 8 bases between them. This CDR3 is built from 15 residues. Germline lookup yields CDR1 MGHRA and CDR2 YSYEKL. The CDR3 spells CASSQVGVSTDTQYF. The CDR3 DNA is TGCGCCAGCAGCCAAGTGGGTGTTAGCACAGATACGCAGTATTTT.

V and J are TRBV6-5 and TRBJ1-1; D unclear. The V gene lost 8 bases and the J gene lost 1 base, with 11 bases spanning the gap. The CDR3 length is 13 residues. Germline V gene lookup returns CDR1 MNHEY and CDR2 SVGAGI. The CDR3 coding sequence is TGTGCCAGCTTTAGGGCAGAGAACACTGAAGCTTTCTTT. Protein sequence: CASFRAENTEAFF.

CDR3 DNA sequence: TGTGCCAGCAGCGCACCGGGACAGTGGGCCTCTGGGGCCAACGTCCTGACTTTC. Its translation is CASSAPGQWASGANVLTF. The chain is built from TRBV5-6 and TRBJ2-6; 7 positions match TRBD1. Germline trimming cut 4 bases from V and 0 bases from J; bases unmatched to any gene: 10. Per germline, CDR1 SGHDT and CDR2 YYEEEE. This CDR3 region has 18 residues.

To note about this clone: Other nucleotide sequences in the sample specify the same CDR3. CDR3 in amino acids: CASSLSGGSYEQYF. The DNA of the CDR3 is TGTGCCAGCAGCTTGAGCGGCGGCTCCTACGAGCAGTACTTC. The chain employs TRBV7-2 and TRBJ2-7; possible D gene TRBD2, 5 bases. CDR3 length: 14 residues. CDR1 and CDR2 from the germline V gene are SGHTA and FQGNSA. V was clipped by 3 bases and J by 0 bases, with 9 bases between them.